This TCR beta chain was recorded in a study of shared clonotypes between healthy human individuals. Study-level information: There were three CD4 naive, three CD4 memory, two CD8 naive and one CD8 memory plates per donor.

Study-wide results and limits: The naive CD4 repertoires of a handful of donors were compared, and roughly 5% of clonotypes were shared.

As regards this clone: The antigen remains undetermined.

The deep-level immunoSEQ assay was used. Sorted-subset replicate PCR reactions were performed with approximately 200 ng DNA, corresponding to tens of thousands of T cell genomes. Assay used: immunoSEQ multiplex PCR; TCRdb lists only in-frame clones, some missing. The top ten clones hold about 1.8% of a sample with under 750,000 clones, 55% to 75% of them seen once. CDR1 is MDHEN, CDR2 SYDVKM, per germline. This CDR3 has 16 amino acids. With 1 base removed from V and 7 bases from J, the gap between germline ends came to 19 bases. The specimen was memory CD4+ T cells sorted from blood. Subset indicated: CD45RA-negative fraction. This chain joins TRBV28 and TRBJ1-1, with no clear D. The clonotype originates from a woman aged 30 to 39 in good health. The CDR3 sequence is CASSLFSLFRVVEAFF. The CDR3 region has the DNA TGTGCCAGCAGTTTATTTTCCTTGTTTCGCGTGGTTGAAGCTTTCTTT. Filled out from reference TRBV28 and TRBJ1-1, the complete variable domain reads DVKVTQSSRYLVKRTGEKVFLECVQDMDHENMFWYRQDPGLGLRLIYFSYDVKMKEKGDIPEGYSVSREKKERFSLILESASTNQTSMYLCASSLFSLFRVVEAFFGQGTRLTVV.